The sequence of this TCR beta chain was determined in a study of blood T cells in healthy people across ages. Study results and limitations: Researchers judged that diversity estimates from one million T cells fell short of true values.

The authors isolated at least 6 million PBMCs per sample. With regard to this clonotype: Its antigen is not known.

Alongside a J-beta primer mix, a sample-barcoded 5' primer served in a second PCR lasting about 7 to 12 cycles. A template-switch adaptor that had 12 random nucleotides put a tag on each cDNA molecule. Per-sample output comprised a minimum of 2.5 million paired-end reads containing CDR3. TCRdb re-analysed the 5' RACE reads in MiXCR, keeping a single row per CDR3 protein. This table holds about 1.5 million distinct CDR3 sequences, about 43% found once. Sequenced input: blood. This receptor was identified in a woman aged 18-29 years in good health.

The DNA of the CDR3 is TGTGCCAGCAGCTTATCTGACAGGGAATCTAACTATGGCTACACCTTC. Residues: CASSLSDRESNYGYTF. The rearrangement uses TRBV7-9 and TRBJ1-2; TRBD1 agrees at 7 bases. The CDR3 length is 16 residues. Trimming took 2 bases from V and 0 from J; bases not matched to a gene: 6. Germline V lookup: CDR1 SEHNR, CDR2 FQNEAQ (reference sequence). Using reference TRBV7-9 and TRBJ1-2 for the parts outside the CDR3, the full variable domain is DTGVSQNPRHKITKRGQNVTFRCDPISEHNRLYWYRQTLGQGPEFLTYFQNEAQLEKSRLLSDRFSAERPKGSFSTLEIQRTEQGDSAMYLCASSLSDRESNYGYTFGSGTRLTVV.